The clone carrying this TCR beta chain was found many times. The target antigen is unknown. The entry originates in a study of CD8 T cells in ankylosing spondylitis. General study points: The study looked at matched synovial fluid samples from ankylosing spondylitis patients. Disease-linked clones were reported to be significantly enriched there.

Each CDR3 protein is one row after TCRdb ran MiXCR on the 5' RACE reads. The top ten clones hold 9.1% of a sample with 350,000 or so distinct CDR3 sequences, under 14% of them seen once. Germline CDR1 is PRHDT and CDR2 is FYEKMQ (reference sequence). The length of the CDR3 is 14 residues. Deletions cut 3 bases from V and 10 bases from J, with 16 bases between. The specimen sequenced was blood, either unsorted or a sorted T cell fraction (not recorded which). The sequence derives from a female donor with ankylosing spondylitis or in good health (not recorded which). This chain connects TRBV13 to TRBJ1-5, with a tentative D call TRBD1 (6 bases). The CDR3 reads CASSFGGADIPQHF. DNA for the CDR3: TGTGCCAGCAGCTTTGGGGGGGCTGATATACCCCAGCATTTT. The complete variable domain, with remaining parts taken from reference TRBV13 and TRBJ1-5, reads AAGVIQSPRHLIKEKRETATLKCYPIPRHDTVYWYQQGPGQDPQFLISFYEKMQSDKGSIPDRFSAQQFSDYHSELNMSSLELGDSALYFCASSFGGADIPQHFGDGTRLSIL.